This T cell receptor beta chain was observed in a study of shared clonotypes between healthy human individuals. Looking at the study overall: Each donor's CD4 naive and CD4 memory cells filled three plates apiece, CD8 naive two, and CD8 memory one. General study points: Generally, estimated richness proved larger in naive subsets than it did in memory subsets.

The CDR3 is made up of 15 amino acids. Per germline, CDR1 SGDLS and CDR2 YYNGEE. V gave up 2 bases and J gave up 0 bases, with 9 bases separating them. Assay execution proceeded at the deep level. For sorted subsets, 150 to 200 ng DNA per replicate equaled approximately 30,000 T cell genomes. Sequencing used immunoSEQ multiplex PCR; TCRdb keeps in-frame clones, though not all of them. The sample consists of around 1.6 million clones, around 98% of them appearing once. Worth noting for this clone: The antigen is unknown.

Sequencing was carried out using naive CD4+ T cells sorted from blood. Subset described: CD45RA+ positively selected. The clonotype originates from a man aged 30-40 years in good health. The genes are TRBV9 and TRBJ2-1; D ambiguous. The CDR3 region is CASSVDWSSYNEQFF. The CDR3 DNA follows: TGTGCCAGCAGCGTTGACTGGAGCTCCTACAATGAGCAGTTCTTC.